Detailed here is one TCR beta chain. This entry is derived from a study of T cell responses to AZD1222 COVID-19 vaccine. Repertoires were generated with immunoSEQ multiplex PCR, while TCRdb's copy carries only in-frame clones and drops some. The sample includes 210,000 or so clones, approximately 94% seen only once; the top ten take over 1.5%. V was clipped by 5 bases and J by 6 bases; unmatched bases: 12. Germline V gene lookup returns CDR1 SGHTA and CDR2 FQGNSA. The CDR3 runs to 15 residues. This material consisted of peripheral blood, taken 28 days after the second dose of the MenACWY control vaccine. This chain connects TRBV7-2 to TRBJ1-1; 7 bases map to TRBD1. The clonotype comes from an adult who received the MenACWY meningococcal vaccine as a control. The CDR3 nucleotides read TGTGCCAGCAGCGGACACAGGGGTAGGGGCGCTGAAGCTTTCTTT. Translated: CASSGHRGRGAEAFF.